What follows is one TCR beta chain and its context. These data are taken from a study of regulatory T cells in long-lasting Graves disease. Sample time point: persistent/refractory GD, antithyroid drugs over 5 years with positive TRAb. Making the TCR library involved RNA that had been extracted from PBMCs. For TCR beta, libraries came from iRepertoire HTBI primers and Arm-PCR of CDR3 regions. Via MiXCR, TCRdb re-called the multiplex PCR reads, giving one row per CDR3 protein. In the table there are about 290,000 distinct CDR3 sequences, 20% to 25% of which are singletons. The germline V gene encodes CDR1 LGHDT and CDR2 YNNKEL (reference sequence). V trimming: 6 bases; J trimming: 6 bases; junction bases outside the gene matches: 4. The CDR3 extends over 14 amino acids.

Specimen: peripheral blood mononuclear cells (PBMCs), collected when the disease was refractory, from a patient treated with antithyroid drugs. This TCR derives from a female donor with Graves disease. The chain combines TRBV3-1 with TRBJ2-1; 11 bases align to TRBD2. CDR3 residues: CASRLAGEGNEQFF. The DNA of the CDR3 is TGTGCCAGCAGACTAGCGGGAGAGGGCAATGAGCAGTTCTTC.